This passage covers 3 T cell receptor beta chains from one sample sequenced in a study of metastatic and nonmetastatic thyroid tumors. TCRdb re-analyzed the PCR reads through MiXCR. This sample has over 50,000 clones, with almost 30% found just once. Treatment of any kind had been given to no patient before thyroid surgery. The sequenced material came from blood. Receptors were obtained from a female donor with papillary thyroid cancer or a benign thyroid nodule (not recorded which). Some clones in this sample may be carry-over from other donors' samples.

V usage is TRBV7-2 and J usage is TRBJ2-7; no definite D call. V lost 0 bases, J lost 2 bases, and 5 bases lay in between. Looked up from germline, CDR1 is SGHTA and CDR2 is FQGNSA. The CDR3 length is 13 residues. The CDR3 loop reads CASSLAWAYEQYF. DNA for the CDR3: TGTGCCAGCAGCTTAGCATGGGCCTACGAGCAGTACTTC. Combining the CDR3 with reference TRBV7-2 and TRBJ2-7 gives the whole variable domain GAGVSQSPSNKVTEKGKDVELRCDPISGHTALYWYRQSLGQGLEFLIYFQGNSAPDKSGLPSDRFSAERTGGSVSTLTIQRTQQEDSAVYLCASSLAWAYEQYFGPGTRLTVT.

V and J are TRBV3-1 and TRBJ2-1; 7 positions agree with TRBD1. This CDR3 spans 16 amino acids. V shed 0 bases and J 2 bases; nucleotides not matched to a gene: 4. Germline V gene data show CDR1 as LGHDT and CDR2 as YNNKEL (reference sequence). The DNA for the CDR3 is TGTGCCAGCAGCCAAGATGAGGGGGCCCCCTACAATGAGCAGTTCTTC. Its protein product is CASSQDEGAPYNEQFF.

The chain has TRBV6-5 and TRBJ1-3; D unresolved. There are 14 residues in the CDR3. V was shortened by 2 bases and J by 0 bases, with 5 bases between the two germline ends. The germline V gene has CDR1 MNHEY and CDR2 SVGAGI. This CDR3 is CASSYLSSGNTIYF. The CDR3 region has the DNA TGTGCCAGCAGTTACCTGAGCTCTGGAAACACCATATATTTT.